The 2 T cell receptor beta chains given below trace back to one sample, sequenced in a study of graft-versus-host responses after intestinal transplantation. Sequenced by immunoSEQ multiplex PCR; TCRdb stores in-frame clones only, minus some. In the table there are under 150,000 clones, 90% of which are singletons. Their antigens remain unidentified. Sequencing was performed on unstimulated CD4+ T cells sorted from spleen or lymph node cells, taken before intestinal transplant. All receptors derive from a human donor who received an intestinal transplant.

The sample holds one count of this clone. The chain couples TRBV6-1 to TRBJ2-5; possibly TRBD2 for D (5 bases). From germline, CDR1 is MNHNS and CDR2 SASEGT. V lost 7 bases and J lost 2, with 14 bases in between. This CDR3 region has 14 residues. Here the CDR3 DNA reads TGTGCCAGCAAAACTAGTTATCCTCAAGAGACCCAGTACTTC. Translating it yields CASKTSYPQETQYF.

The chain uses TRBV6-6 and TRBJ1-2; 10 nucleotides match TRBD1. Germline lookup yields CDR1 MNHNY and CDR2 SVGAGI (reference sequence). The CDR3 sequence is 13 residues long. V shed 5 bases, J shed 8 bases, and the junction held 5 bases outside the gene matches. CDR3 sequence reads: CASSPVTGGGYTF. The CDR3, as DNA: TGTGCCAGCAGTCCGGTGACAGGGGGCGGCTACACCTTC.